Following are 27 T cell receptor beta chains from one sample sequenced in a study of tumor-infiltrating lymphocytes in primary liver carcinoma. Extraction also yielded germline DNA, while blood RNA was obtained from unsorted whole blood. Reverse transcription of roughly 0.5 ug total RNA with a constant-region primer produced TCR beta cDNA. Slightly modified ARM-PCR with three nested multiplex PCR rounds yielded TCR beta libraries. Each of the first two PCR rounds ran approximately 11 cycles with TRBV1-TRBV30 forward and C-beta reverse primers. One entry per CDR3 protein, called by TCRdb with MiXCR from the multiplex PCR reads. The sample includes 300,000 to 350,000 distinct CDR3 sequences, approximately 64% of them seen just once. What was sequenced was peripheral blood. The receptors come from a man aged 35 to 55 with primary liver carcinoma and hepatitis B virus infection.

This clonotype was counted a few times. J is TRBJ2-3 and V is TRBV19; 7 bases agree with TRBD1. This CDR3 is built from 16 residues. Germline values: CDR1 LNHDA, CDR2 SQIVND (reference sequence). The V and J ends lost 4 bases and 3 bases, in that order; junction bases with no gene match: 10. CDR3 sequence reads: CASSRTRDSITDTQYF. DNA of the CDR3: TGTGCCAGTAGTAGAACACGGGACAGCATTACAGATACGCAGTATTTT. The full variable domain, completed using reference TRBV19 and TRBJ2-3, is DGGITQSPKYLFRKEGQNVTLSCEQNLNHDAMYWYRQDPGQGLRLIYYSQIVNDFQKGDIAEGYSVSREKKESFPLTVTSAQKNPTAFYLCASSRTRDSITDTQYFGPGTRLTVL.

This clonotype occurred a few times. With a much larger clone just one base away, this may be a read error. The rearrangement uses TRBV10-3 and TRBJ2-7, with unresolved D. The germline V gene encodes CDR1 ENHRY and CDR2 SYGVKD. V was trimmed by 5 bases and J by 2 bases, leaving 10 bases between them. This CDR3 spans 13 amino acids. CDR3 nucleotides: TGTGCCATCAGTATCCAACAGACCTACGAGCAGTACTTC. It specifies CAISIQQTYEQYF.

A remark on this clonotype: It may be a read error: a sequence one base away is much more abundant. The V call is TRBV12-3 or TRBV12-4, the J call TRBJ1-2; no clear D. CDR3 length: 13 residues. In nucleotides, the CDR3 is TGTACCAGCAGCCCCCAAAAGGGATATGGCTACACCTTC. This translates into CTSSPQKGYGYTF.

With respect to this clonotype: Just one base apart from a much larger clone, this may be a read error. The chain recombines TRBV6-2 or TRBV6-3 with TRBJ1-2; perhaps TRBD1 as D (5 bases). The CDR3 sequence is 13 residues long. Germline lookup yields CDR1 MNHEY and CDR2 SVGEGT. The CDR3 is CASSYTGAYGCTF. CDR3 nucleotide sequence: TGTGCCAGCAGTTACACAGGCGCCTATGGCTGCACCTTC.

Remarks on this clonotype: One base away lies a much larger clone, so this may be a sequencing read error. The chain recombines TRBV29-1 with TRBJ1-1; D is undetermined. Germline assignment: CDR1 SQVTM and CDR2 ANQGSEA. This CDR3 is built from 10 residues. This CDR3 reads CGIKLGEAFF. The DNA of the CDR3 is TGCGGCATAAAATTGGGTGAAGCTTTCTTT.

V usage is TRBV30 and J usage is TRBJ2-1; the D gene is possibly TRBD2 (5 bases). The CDR3 runs 13 residues. Trimming removed 0 bases from V and 6 bases from J, with 9 bases in between. Germline-derived CDR1 and CDR2 are GTSNPN and SVGIG (reference sequence). The CDR3 sequence: CAWSVGLVNEQFF. The DNA for the CDR3 is TGTGCCTGGAGTGTAGGACTGGTCAATGAGCAGTTCTTC.

Remarks on this clonotype: This may be a read error, as it is one base from a much larger clone. The chain combines TRBV6-1 with TRBJ2-2; D may correspond to TRBD1 or TRBD2 (5 bases each). V lost 0 bases and J 7 bases, leaving 18 bases between the germline ends. This CDR3 is 17 amino acids long. The germline CDR1 and CDR2 sequences are MNHNS and SASEGT. CDR3 in amino acids: CASSEAPAGTLIGELFF. CDR3 nucleotides: TGTGCCAGCAGTGAAGCGCCTGCAGGGACCCTCATCGGGGAGCTGTTTTTT.

This clonotype was seen at least ten times. V usage is TRBV11-2 and J usage is TRBJ1-3; 7 bases are a match to TRBD1. Germline V gene lookup returns CDR1 SGHAT and CDR2 FQNNGV. The junction had 9 bases not matched to a gene; V was cut back by 5 bases and J by 2 bases. The CDR3 runs to 16 residues. The CDR3 protein is CASSRPDRAAGNTIYF. For the CDR3, the DNA is TGTGCCAGCAGCCGACCCGACAGGGCCGCTGGAAACACCATATATTTT.

The V call is TRBV11-3, the J call TRBJ2-2; D might be TRBD2 (5 bases). The CDR3 length is 17 residues. The germline V gene encodes CDR1 SGHNT and CDR2 YENEEA. Deletions cut 1 base from V and 4 bases from J, with 16 bases between. DNA for the CDR3: TGTGCCAGCAGCTTAGTCCTGGTGGGCGCGGGCACCGGGGAGCTGTTTTTT. Translating gives CASSLVLVGAGTGELFF.

In regard to this clonotype: A clone one base away is much larger, so this may be a read error. The missing conserved phenylalanine or tryptophan at the end of this CDR3 makes a read error likely. CDR3 sequence reads: CASSQASGGNSYEQYL. In nucleotides, the CDR3 is TGTGCCAGCAGCCAAGCTAGCGGGGGCAATTCCTACGAGCAGTACTTA. J is TRBJ2-7 and V is TRBV4-2; 10 bases line up with TRBD2. Germline V gene sequence: CDR1 LGHNA, CDR2 YNFKEQ. The CDR3 sequence is 16 residues long. Losses at the gene ends were 1 base for V and 1 base for J; bases not matched to a gene: 4.

In regard to this clonotype: At one of its ends the junction is not consistent with the germline gene, which may arise from a read error. The J gene is TRBJ2-6, the V gene TRBV11-2; TRBD1 agrees at 9 bases. Germline V lookup: CDR1 SGHAT, CDR2 FQNNGV. The CDR3 sequence is 19 residues long. CDR3 in DNA: TGTGCCAGCAGCTTAATAGGTCAGGGACAGGGTACTGGGGCCAACCTCCTGACCTTC. Encoded protein: CASSLIGQGQGTGANLLTF. The full variable domain, completed using reference TRBV11-2 and TRBJ2-6, is EAGVAQSPRYKIIEKRQSVAFWCNPISGHATLYWYQQILGQGPKLLIQFQNNGVVDDSQLPKDRFSAERLKGVDSTLKIQPAKLEDSAVYLCASSLIGQGQGTGANLLTFGAGSRLTVL.

Regarding this clonotype: At one boundary the junction diverges from the germline segment, which might be a read error. The rearrangement links TRBV6-6 to TRBJ2-1; 9 positions match TRBD2. CDR1 and CDR2 from the germline V gene are MNHNY and SVGAGI (reference sequence). The CDR3 spans 15 residues. The CDR3 coding sequence is TGTGTCAGCAATCCCCTGGAGCGGGAGGAGAGTGAGCAGTTCTTC. Translation gives CVSNPLEREESEQFF.

The chain recombines TRBV28 with TRBJ2-7, with unresolved D. The germline gives CDR1 MDHEN, CDR2 SYDVKM. Trimming took 5 bases from V and 1 from J, leaving 9 bases between them. This CDR3 spans 13 amino acids. CDR3: CASSPNGSYEQYF. The CDR3 nucleotides read TGTGCCAGCAGTCCTAACGGGTCCTACGAGCAGTACTTC.

A remark on this clonotype: A read error may explain this, as a much larger clone is one base away. The chain joins TRBV5-5 to TRBJ2-7; 9 bases map to TRBD1. Germline V CDR1 and CDR2: SGHKS, YYEKEE (reference sequence). The CDR3 loop spans 15 amino acids. For the CDR3, the DNA is TGTGTCAGCAGCTCCTCCGGGACAGGGACCTACGAGCAGTACTTC. Translated, it gives CVSSSSGTGTYEQYF. Drawing the rest from reference TRBV5-5 and TRBJ2-7, the complete variable domain is DAGVTQSPTHLIKTRGQQVTLRCSPISGHKSVSWYQQVLGQGPQFIFQYYEKEERGRGNFPDRFSARQFPNYSSELNVNALLLGDSALYLCVSSSSGTGTYEQYFGPGTRLTVT.

As for this clonotype: The conserved phenylalanine or tryptophan is not found at the CDR3 terminus, so this likely reflects a read error. V usage is TRBV11-2 and J usage is TRBJ1-3, with D perhaps TRBD1 (6 bases). The CDR3 extends over 15 amino acids. CDR1 is SGHAT, CDR2 FQNNGV, per germline. The CDR3 reads CASSSIRGSGNTIYY. The CDR3 DNA is TGTGCCAGTAGCTCCATCAGGGGCTCTGGAAACACCATATATTAT.

The chain couples TRBV5-1 to TRBJ2-2; 10 bases are a match to TRBD2. V lost 9 bases, J lost 4 bases, and 9 bases stayed unmatched. The CDR3 extends over 15 amino acids. Germline V gives CDR1 SGHRS, CDR2 YFSETQ. This CDR3 is CANRGLAAVTGELFF. DNA of the CDR3: TGCGCCAACAGAGGACTAGCGGCCGTCACCGGGGAGCTGTTTTTT.

As to this clonotype: The germline gene is not matched at one end of the junction; a read error may be the cause. The rearrangement joins TRBV11-2 to TRBJ2-1; tentatively, D is TRBD2 (5 bases). The length of the CDR3 is 17 residues. Germline assignment: CDR1 SGHAT and CDR2 FQNNGV. Here the CDR3 reads CAISSHGVLGSYNEQFF. The CDR3 DNA is TGTGCCATCAGCTCCCATGGGGTACTAGGTTCCTACAATGAGCAGTTCTTC.

A single count supports this clonotype. One junction end does not reproduce the germline sequence, and a read error may be involved. The rearrangement joins TRBV4-2 to TRBJ2-4, with 7 bases lining up with TRBD2. The germline CDR1 and CDR2 sequences are LGHNA and YNFKEQ. CDR3 length equals 16 residues. CDR3 residues: CASSRDLGLGKNIQYF. In DNA form, the CDR3 reads TGTGCTAGCAGCCGAGATCTCGGACTAGGCAAAAACATTCAGTACTTC.

This chain joins TRBV28 and TRBJ2-1; TRBD2 agrees at 14 bases. CDR1 is MDHEN and CDR2 is SYDVKM in the germline V gene. The V gene end was trimmed by 0 bases and the J gene end by 9 bases; junction bases not matched to a gene: 7. CDR3 length: 17 residues. The CDR3 reads CASSLWRLAGGPGEQFF. The CDR3 nucleotides read TGTGCCAGCAGTTTATGGCGACTAGCGGGAGGGCCCGGTGAGCAGTTCTTC.

This clonotype was recorded many times. The J gene is TRBJ2-5, the V gene TRBV4-1; D not resolved. The germline CDR1 and CDR2 sequences are MGHRA and YSYEKL. This CDR3 has 15 residues. V was clipped by 0 bases and J by 5 bases, with 13 bases between them. CDR3 sequence reads: CASSQDLTPPETQYF. The CDR3 DNA sequence: TGCGCCAGCAGCCAAGATCTTACTCCCCCGGAGACCCAGTACTTC.

As to this clonotype: One end of the junction does not line up with germline, which may come from a read error. The CDR3 here is CASSSQGHLSYEQYF. CDR3 bases: TGTGCCAGCAGCTCCCAGGGCCATCTCTCCTATGAGCAGTACTTC. The chain joins TRBV11-2 to TRBJ2-7; a possible D gene is TRBD1 (5 bases). In germline, CDR1 is SGHAT, CDR2 FQNNGV. This CDR3 is built from 15 residues.

Concerning this clonotype itself: At one of its ends the junction is not consistent with the germline gene, which may arise from a read error. This chain joins TRBV11-3 and TRBJ2-4; D is uncertain. Germline values: CDR1 SGHNT, CDR2 YENEEA. This CDR3 is built from 15 residues. CDR3 residues: CTSSLGIRAKNIQYF. The CDR3 coding sequence is TGTACCAGCAGCTTAGGTATCCGCGCCAAAAACATTCAGTACTTC.

The chain employs TRBV6-2 or TRBV6-3 and TRBJ1-6; the match to TRBD1 covers 7 bases. There are 16 residues in the CDR3. Germline V gives CDR1 MNHEY, CDR2 SVGEGT. V lost 2 bases to trimming and J lost 3 bases; unmatched junction nucleotides: 4. CDR3 residues: CASSYNRGFYNSPLHF. DNA of the CDR3: TGTGCCAGCAGTTACAACAGGGGCTTCTATAATTCACCCCTCCACTTT.

The chain uses TRBV7-9 and TRBJ1-3; D is ambiguous. The germline V and J ends were trimmed by 3 bases and 5 bases, with 14 bases remaining between them. Germline CDR1 reads SEHNR; CDR2 reads FQNEAQ (reference sequence). This CDR3 contains 15 residues. Here the CDR3 DNA reads TGTGCCAGCAGCTTTGGTAGAGGCGGGCGAAACACCATATATTTT. Encoded protein: CASSFGRGGRNTIYF. Based on the CDR3 plus reference TRBV7-9 and TRBJ1-3, the full variable domain is DTGVSQNPRHKITKRGQNVTFRCDPISEHNRLYWYRQTLGQGPEFLTYFQNEAQLEKSRLLSDRFSAERPKGSFSTLEIQRTEQGDSAMYLCASSFGRGGRNTIYFGEGSWLTVV.

This clonotype has at least ten counts. This sequence joins TRBV29-1 and TRBJ2-7, with 11 bases aligning to TRBD2. CDR3 length: 20 residues. The germline CDR1 and CDR2 sequences are SQVTM and ANQGSEA. V dropped 0 bases and J dropped 9; count of bases not matched to a gene: 25. CDR3 protein: CSVEETDRVGSSGRIRGQYF. The CDR3 nucleotides are TGCAGCGTTGAAGAGACGGACAGGGTGGGTTCTAGCGGGAGGATACGGGGGCAGTACTTC.

The chain combines TRBV6-1 with TRBJ2-5; D is possibly TRBD2 (5 bases). The CDR3 runs to 14 residues. The V end lost 4 bases, the J end lost 6 bases, and 15 bases lay between the germline ends. In germline, CDR1 is MNHNS, CDR2 SASEGT. The CDR3 spells CASSVMGDGKTQYF. The CDR3 coding sequence is TGTGCCAGCAGTGTGATGGGAGACGGGAAGACCCAGTACTTC.

The chain employs TRBV5-4 and TRBJ1-2; 7 bases align to TRBD1. From germline, CDR1 is SGHNT and CDR2 YYREEE (reference sequence). This CDR3 region has 14 residues. J lost 2 bases, V lost 7 bases, and 8 bases had no gene match. This CDR3 reads CASLGGQDNYGYTF. The CDR3 DNA is TGTGCCAGCTTAGGTGGACAGGACAACTATGGCTACACCTTC. The whole variable domain, remainder taken from reference TRBV5-4 and TRBJ1-2, is ETGVTQSPTHLIKTRGQQVTLRCSSQSGHNTVSWYQQALGQGPQFIFQYYREEENGRGNFPPRFSGLQFPNYSSELNVNALELDDSALYLCASLGGQDNYGYTFGSGTRLTVV.